This T cell receptor beta chain was identified in a study of cytomegalovirus exposure and HLA in healthy donors. This CDR3 region has 16 residues. Germline V gene sequence: CDR1 SNHLY, CDR2 FYNNEI. Trimming took 3 bases from V and 2 from J; bases not matched to a gene: 3. Vbeta (60) and Jbeta (13) primers were used in the PCR. Clones were read by immunoSEQ multiplex PCR, and TCRdb kept only the in-frame ones, dropping some. The sample contains approximately 280,000 clones, roughly 90% of which appear only once. This rearrangement joins TRBV2 to TRBJ2-3; 12 bases align to TRBD2. The sample taken for sequencing was PBMCs. The clonotype comes from a woman younger than 35 in good health and CMV-seronegative. The CDR3 DNA sequence: TGTGCCAGCAGTGACACTAGCGGGGGGCTCACAGATACGCAGTATTTT. It yields the protein CASSDTSGGLTDTQYF.